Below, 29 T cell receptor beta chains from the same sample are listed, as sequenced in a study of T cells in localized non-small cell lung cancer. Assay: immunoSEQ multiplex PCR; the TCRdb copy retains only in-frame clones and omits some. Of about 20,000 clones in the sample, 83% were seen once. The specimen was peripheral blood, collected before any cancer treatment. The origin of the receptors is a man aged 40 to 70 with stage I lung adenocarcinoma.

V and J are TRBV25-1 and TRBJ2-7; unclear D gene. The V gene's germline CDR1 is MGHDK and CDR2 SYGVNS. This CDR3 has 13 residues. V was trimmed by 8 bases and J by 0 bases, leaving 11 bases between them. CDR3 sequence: CASGDLRSYEQYF. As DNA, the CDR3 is TGTGCCAGCGGAGACCTCCGCTCCTACGAGCAGTACTTC.

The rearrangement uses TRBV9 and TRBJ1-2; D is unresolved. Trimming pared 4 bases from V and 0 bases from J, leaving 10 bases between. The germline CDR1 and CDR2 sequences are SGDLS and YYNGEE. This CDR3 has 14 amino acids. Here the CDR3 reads CASSLSRANYGYTF. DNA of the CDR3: TGTGCCAGCAGCCTATCTAGAGCTAACTATGGCTACACCTTC.

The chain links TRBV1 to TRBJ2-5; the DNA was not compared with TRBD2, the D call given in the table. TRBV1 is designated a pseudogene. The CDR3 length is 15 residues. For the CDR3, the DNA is TGCACCAGCAGCCGGAGGGACTGCTTTATGGGGACCCAGTACTTC. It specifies CTSSRRDCFMGTQYF.

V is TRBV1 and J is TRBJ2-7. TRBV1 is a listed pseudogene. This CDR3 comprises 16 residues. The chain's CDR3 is CTSSQDRKGRSNEQYF. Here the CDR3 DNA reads TGCACCAGCAGCCAAGATAGGAAGGGCAGGTCGAACGAGCAGTACTTC.

The CDR3 loop reads CASSRVDTQYF. DNA for the CDR3: TGTGCCAGCAGCAGAGTAGATACGCAGTATTTT. The rearrangement links TRBV7-9 to TRBJ2-3; D gene ambiguous. This CDR3 region has 11 residues. CDR1 SEHNR and CDR2 FQNEAQ come from the germline V gene (reference sequence). The germline V and J ends were trimmed by 5 bases and 5 bases, with 5 bases remaining between them.

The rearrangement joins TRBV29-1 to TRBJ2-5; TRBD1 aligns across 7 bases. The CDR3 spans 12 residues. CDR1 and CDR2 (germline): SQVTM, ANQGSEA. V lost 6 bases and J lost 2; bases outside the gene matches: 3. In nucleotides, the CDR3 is TGCAGCGTGACAGGGATTCAAGAGACCCAGTACTTC. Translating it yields CSVTGIQETQYF.

CDR3 protein: CASRVRTETYTF. CDR3 nucleotide sequence: TGTGCCAGCAGGGTCCGGACAGAAACCTACACCTTC. The rearrangement joins TRBV2 to TRBJ1-2; possible D gene TRBD1, 6 bases. This CDR3 has 12 residues. Germline V gene data show CDR1 as SNHLY and CDR2 as FYNNEI. Trimming took 6 bases from V and 10 from J, leaving 15 bases between them.

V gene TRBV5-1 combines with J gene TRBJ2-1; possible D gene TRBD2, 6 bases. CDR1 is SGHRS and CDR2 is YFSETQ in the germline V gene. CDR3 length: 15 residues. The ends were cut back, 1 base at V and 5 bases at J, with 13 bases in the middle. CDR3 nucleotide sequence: TGCGCCAGCAGCTTGAACTCGGGGAGGAACAATGAGCAGTTCTTC. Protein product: CASSLNSGRNNEQFF.

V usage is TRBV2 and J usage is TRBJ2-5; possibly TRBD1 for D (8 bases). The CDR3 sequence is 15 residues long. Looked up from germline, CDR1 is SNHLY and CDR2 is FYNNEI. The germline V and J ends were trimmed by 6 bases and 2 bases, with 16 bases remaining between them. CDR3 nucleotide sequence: TGTGCCAGCAGACACACAGGGGGAGGGCAAGAGACCCAGTACTTC. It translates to CASRHTGGGQETQYF.

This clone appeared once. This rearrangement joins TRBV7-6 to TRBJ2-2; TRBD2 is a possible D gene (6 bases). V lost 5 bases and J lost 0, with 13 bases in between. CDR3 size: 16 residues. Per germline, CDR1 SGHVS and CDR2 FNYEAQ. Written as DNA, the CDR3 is TGTGCCAGCAGCGCTCGACTAGACACGAACACCGGGGAGCTGTTTTTT. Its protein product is CASSARLDTNTGELFF.

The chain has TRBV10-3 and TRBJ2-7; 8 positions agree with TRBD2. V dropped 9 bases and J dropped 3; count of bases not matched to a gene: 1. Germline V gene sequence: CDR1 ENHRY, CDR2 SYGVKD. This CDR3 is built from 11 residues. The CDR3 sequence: CAITSGYEQYF. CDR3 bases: TGTGCCATTACTAGCGGCTACGAGCAGTACTTC.

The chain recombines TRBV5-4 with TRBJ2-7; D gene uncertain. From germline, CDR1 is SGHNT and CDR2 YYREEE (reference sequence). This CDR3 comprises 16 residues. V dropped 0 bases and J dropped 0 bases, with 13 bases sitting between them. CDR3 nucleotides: TGTGCCAGCAGCTTGGGGCGCGGTAAGAGCTCCTACGAGCAGTACTTC. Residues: CASSLGRGKSSYEQYF.

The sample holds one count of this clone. The CDR3 protein is CASGRGLMNTEAFF. CDR3 nucleotide sequence: TGTGCCAGCGGGAGGGGGTTAATGAACACTGAAGCTTTCTTT. The gene calls are TRBV6-6 and TRBJ1-1; D may be TRBD1 (6 bases). Germline V lookup: CDR1 MNHNY, CDR2 SVGAGI (reference sequence). Trimming cost V 8 bases and J 0 bases, with 13 bases left between them. The CDR3 is 14 residues long.

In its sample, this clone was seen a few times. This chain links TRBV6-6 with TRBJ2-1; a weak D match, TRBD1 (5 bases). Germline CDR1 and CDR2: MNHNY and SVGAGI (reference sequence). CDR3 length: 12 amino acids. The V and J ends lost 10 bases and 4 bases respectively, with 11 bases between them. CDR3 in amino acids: CATAQGYNEQFF. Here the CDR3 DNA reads TGTGCCACCGCTCAGGGATACAATGAGCAGTTCTTC.

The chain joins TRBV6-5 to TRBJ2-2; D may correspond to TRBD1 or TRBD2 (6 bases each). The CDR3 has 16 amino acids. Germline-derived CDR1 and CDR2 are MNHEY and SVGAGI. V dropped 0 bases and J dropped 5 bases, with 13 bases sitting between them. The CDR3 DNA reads TGTGCCAGCAGTTACTCGAGGGGGGCGAGGACCGGGGAGCTGTTTTTT. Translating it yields CASSYSRGARTGELFF.

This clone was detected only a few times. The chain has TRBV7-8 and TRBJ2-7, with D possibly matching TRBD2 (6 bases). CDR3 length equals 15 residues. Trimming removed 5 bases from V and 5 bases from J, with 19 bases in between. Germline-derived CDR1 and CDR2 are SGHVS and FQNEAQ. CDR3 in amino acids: CASSHAGLGMDEQYF. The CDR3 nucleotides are TGTGCCAGCAGCCATGCGGGACTCGGCATGGACGAGCAGTACTTC.

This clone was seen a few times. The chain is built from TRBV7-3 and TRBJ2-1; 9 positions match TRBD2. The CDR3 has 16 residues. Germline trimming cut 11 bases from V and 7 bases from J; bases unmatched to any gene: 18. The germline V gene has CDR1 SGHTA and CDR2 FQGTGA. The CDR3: CAEVWRISGSWNEQFF. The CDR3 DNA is TGTGCCGAAGTGTGGCGGATTAGCGGGAGTTGGAATGAGCAGTTCTTC.

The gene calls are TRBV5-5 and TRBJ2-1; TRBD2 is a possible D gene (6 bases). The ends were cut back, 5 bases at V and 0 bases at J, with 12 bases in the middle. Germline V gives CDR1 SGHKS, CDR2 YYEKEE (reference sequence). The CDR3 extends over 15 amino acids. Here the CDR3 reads CASRRAGSSYNEQFF. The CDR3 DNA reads TGTGCCAGCAGGCGAGCGGGTAGCTCCTACAATGAGCAGTTCTTC. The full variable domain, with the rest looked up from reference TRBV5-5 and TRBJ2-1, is DAGVTQSPTHLIKTRGQQVTLRCSPISGHKSVSWYQQVLGQGPQFIFQYYEKEERGRGNFPDRFSARQFPNYSSELNVNALLLGDSALYLCASRRAGSSYNEQFFGPGTRLTVL.

The chain's CDR3 is CASSSRRLGLDNEQFF. The DNA of the CDR3 is TGCGCCAGCAGCTCCCGCAGGTTAGGGTTGGACAATGAGCAGTTCTTC. The V and J genes are TRBV5-1 and TRBJ2-1; D unresolved. Germline CDR1 is SGHRS and CDR2 is YFSETQ. The CDR3 has 16 amino acids. V lost 3 bases to trimming and J lost 5 bases, with 18 bases between them.

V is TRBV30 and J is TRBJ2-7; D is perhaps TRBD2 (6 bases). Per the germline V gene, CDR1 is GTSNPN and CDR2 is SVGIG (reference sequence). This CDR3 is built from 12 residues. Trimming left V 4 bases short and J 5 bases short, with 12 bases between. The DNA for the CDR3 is TGTGCCTGGACTATCGGGGGACACGAGCAGTACTTC. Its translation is CAWTIGGHEQYF.

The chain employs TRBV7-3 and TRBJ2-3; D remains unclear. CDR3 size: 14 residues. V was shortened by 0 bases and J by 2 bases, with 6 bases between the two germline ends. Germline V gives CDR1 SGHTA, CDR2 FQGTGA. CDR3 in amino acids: CASSLTGSTDTQYF. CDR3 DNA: TGTGCCAGCAGCTTAACAGGATCCACAGATACGCAGTATTTT.

The CDR3 DNA reads as TGTGCCAGCAGCTTTCTAGCGTATAGCAATCAGCCCCAGCATTTT. Residues: CASSFLAYSNQPQHF. This sequence joins TRBV28 and TRBJ1-5; D is unclear. This CDR3 has 15 amino acids. From germline, CDR1 is MDHEN and CDR2 SYDVKM. V was clipped by 6 bases and J by 0 bases, with 12 bases between them.

CDR3 sequence reads: CASSQDAGVYGYTF. The DNA of the CDR3 is TGTGCCAGCAGCCAAGACGCAGGGGTCTATGGCTACACCTTC. The chain carries TRBV14 and TRBJ1-2, with TRBD1 as a possible D gene (6 bases). Germline V lookup: CDR1 SGHDN, CDR2 FVKESK. The V and J ends lost 0 bases and 4 bases respectively, with 9 bases between them. The CDR3 consists of 14 residues.

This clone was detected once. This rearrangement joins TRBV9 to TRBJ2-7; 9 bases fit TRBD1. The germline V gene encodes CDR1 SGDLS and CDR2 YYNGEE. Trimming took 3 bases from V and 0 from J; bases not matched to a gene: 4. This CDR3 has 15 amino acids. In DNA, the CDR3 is TGTGCCAGCAGCGCGACAGGGGGAAGCTCCTACGAGCAGTACTTC. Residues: CASSATGGSSYEQYF.

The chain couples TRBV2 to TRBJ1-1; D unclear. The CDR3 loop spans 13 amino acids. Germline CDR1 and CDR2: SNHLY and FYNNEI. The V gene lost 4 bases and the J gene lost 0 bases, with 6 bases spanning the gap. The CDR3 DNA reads TGTGCCAGCAGTGGCGGGATGAACACTGAAGCTTTCTTT. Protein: CASSGGMNTEAFF.

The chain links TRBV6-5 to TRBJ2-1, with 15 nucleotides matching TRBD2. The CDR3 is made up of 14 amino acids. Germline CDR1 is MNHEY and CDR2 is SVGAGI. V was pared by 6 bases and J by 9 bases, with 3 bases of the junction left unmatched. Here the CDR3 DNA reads TGTGCCAGCAGCCGGGGACTAGCGGGGGGTGAGCAGTTCTTC. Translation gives CASSRGLAGGEQFF.

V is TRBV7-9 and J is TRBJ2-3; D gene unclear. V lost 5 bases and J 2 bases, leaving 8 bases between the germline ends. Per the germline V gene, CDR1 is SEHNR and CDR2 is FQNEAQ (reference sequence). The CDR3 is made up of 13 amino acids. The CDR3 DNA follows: TGTGCCAGCAGCCCGCCGTCCACAGATACGCAGTATTTT. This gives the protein CASSPPSTDTQYF.

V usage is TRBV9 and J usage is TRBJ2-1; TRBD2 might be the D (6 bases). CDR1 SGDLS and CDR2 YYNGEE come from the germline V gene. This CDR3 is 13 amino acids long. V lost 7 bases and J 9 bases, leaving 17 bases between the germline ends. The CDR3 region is CASGDSPEGEQFF. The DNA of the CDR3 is TGTGCCAGCGGGGACTCGCCCGAGGGTGAGCAGTTCTTC.

As DNA, the CDR3 is TGTGCTAGTGGTAACACAGATACGCAGTATTTT. Amino acid sequence: CASGNTDTQYF. The gene calls are TRBV12-5 and TRBJ2-3; D gene ambiguous. This CDR3 has 11 amino acids. Germline values: CDR1 LGHNT, CDR2 FRNRAP. The V end was cut by 5 bases, the J end by 2 bases, with 2 bases between.